This TCR beta chain is drawn from a study of blood T cell repertoires in COVID-19 (dated by TCRdb to about 2020). A note on the overall study: Collaborator samples came from the United States, Italy and Spain and covered acute and convalescent phases of COVID-19. The prospective study material was composed of cDNA or gDNA derived from T cells, B-cell-depleted T cells, or PBMCs. The repertoires were released in a freely available public database intended as a resource for research on the immune response to SARS-CoV-2. The samples were drawn from the first 160 participants of the ongoing ImmuneRACE study and from 1,254 subjects provided by 6 global collaborators. Sample metadata almost always included a de-identified subject ID, COVID-19 status, age in years and sex. Subjects who had been exposed to COVID-19, were actively infected with it, or had recovered from it provided the deeply sampled blood TCRbeta repertoires that made up the dataset. Where available, HLA class I and class II types were taken from metadata supplied by the sample provider and were not determined by assay-based typing. General study outcomes and caveats: How much clinical and demographic metadata was included differed by source and by participant, and the metadata was provided uncurated.

In the prospective study, participants were roughly 18 to 95 years old, resided in 24 geographic areas of the United States, and were enrolled through a virtual design. To assign participants to cohorts, the prospective study relied on clinical history that participants themselves reported in a screening survey and a study questionnaire. Exposed participants had been in contact with someone with a PCR-confirmed or clinician-diagnosed COVID-19 case within 2 weeks of study entry. Each participant in the prospective study had whole blood, serum and a nasopharyngeal or oropharyngeal swab collected by mobile phlebotomists. Additional blood draws and questionnaires over an approximately 2-month period could optionally be provided by prospective study participants. Prospective study blood samples were shipped either frozen or at room temperature before DNA extraction. Note on this clone: The clone's antigen remains unknown. Base qualities are not at hand, and no much larger clone is one base apart.

Relative to germline, V is 2 bases shorter and J is 0 bases shorter, with 14 bases between their ends. The CDR3 numbers 16 residues from cysteine through phenylalanine. Just the 48-base CDR3 DNA is kept, in frame starting at base 1. CDR1 and CDR2 were assigned from the germline V gene as SGHRS and YFSETQ. TCRbeta CDR3 regions were amplified from genomic DNA using the immunoSEQ Assay, a bias-controlled multiplex PCR. Processing in the source paper ran as follows. Nucleated cell counts per sample were estimated from amplification of reference gene primers within the assay. Sequence reads were collapsed and filtered to measure the absolute abundance of every unique TCRbeta CDR3 rearrangement. For each sample, productive Simpson clonality was calculated by taking the square root of Simpson's diversity index across productive rearrangements. TCRdb provides this immuneACCESS table in a form limited to in-frame rearrangements. Some clones are lacking; in checked studies, under half of them reflect an unresolved V gene, and why the rest are absent is not known. V, J and clone size reflect that table, while D and trimming were determined from the DNA. Across this sample there are around 250,000 clones, with 80% to 90% seen only once. The ten largest clones take up just over 0.85% of the sample.

The chain is assembled from TRBV5-1 and TRBJ1-1; a tentative D call is TRBD1 (5 bases match). This TCR was sampled from a man between 50 and 59 years old who had been exposed to COVID-19. Sequencing was done on a sample of PBMCs or T cells enriched from blood (not recorded which). The CDR3 in this case is CASSFGAGFMNTEAFF. The nucleotide sequence is given as TGCGCCAGCAGCTTTGGGGCAGGGTTTATGAACACTGAAGCTTTCTTT.